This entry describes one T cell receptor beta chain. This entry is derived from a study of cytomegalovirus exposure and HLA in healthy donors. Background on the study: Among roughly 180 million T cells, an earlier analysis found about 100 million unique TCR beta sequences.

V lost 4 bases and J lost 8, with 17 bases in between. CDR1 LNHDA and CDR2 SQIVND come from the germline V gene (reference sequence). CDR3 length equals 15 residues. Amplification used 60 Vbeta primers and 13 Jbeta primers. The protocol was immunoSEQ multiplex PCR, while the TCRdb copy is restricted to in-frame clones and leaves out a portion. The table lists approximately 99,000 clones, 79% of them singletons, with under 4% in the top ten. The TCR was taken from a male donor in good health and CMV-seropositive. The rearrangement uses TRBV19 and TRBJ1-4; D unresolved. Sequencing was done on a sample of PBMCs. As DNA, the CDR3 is TGTGCCAGTAGTACCAACAGCTTTTGGGCGGAAAAACTGTTTTTT. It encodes CASSTNSFWAEKLFF. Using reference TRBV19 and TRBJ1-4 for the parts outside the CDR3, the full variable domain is DGGITQSPKYLFRKEGQNVTLSCEQNLNHDAMYWYRQDPGQGLRLIYYSQIVNDFQKGDIAEGYSVSREKKESFPLTVTSAQKNPTAFYLCASSTNSFWAEKLFFGSGTQLSVL.